The rows below give T cell receptor beta chains drawn from one sample of a study of T cells in Graves' hyperthyroidism and ophthalmopathy. A single record per CDR3 protein comes from TCRdb applying MiXCR to the multiplex PCR reads. This repertoire shows about 540,000 distinct CDR3 sequences, 40% to 55% found once; its top ten account for 7.5% to 8.5%. Material: peripheral blood or thyroid tissue (not recorded which). Source of these receptors: a woman in her late teens or twenties with Graves' hyperthyroidism. Both conserved end residues are part of each CDR3. The order of the fields is J gene, clone size, D gene, V gene, CDR3 protein, CDR3 DNA. The D gene is left open where the match is weak. Rows may omit the clone size; those that give it use once, few, many or a size class.

TRBJ2-7 once TRBD1 TRBV29-1 CSVLQGFSYEQYF TGCAGCGTCCTACAGGGGTTCTCCTACGAGCAGTACTTC
TRBJ1-2 . . TRBV7-9 CVSSLRQWGRGYTF TGTGTCAGCAGCTTAAGACAGTGGGGACGAGGCTACACCTTC
TRBJ2-5 many TRBD1 TRBV19 CASKTGVGETQYF TGTGCCAGTAAAACAGGGGTTGGGGAGACCCAGTACTTC
TRBJ2-7 many . TRBV20-1 CSAAPSDPYEQYF TGCAGTGCTGCGCCTAGCGATCCCTACGAGCAGTACTTC
TRBJ1-2 . TRBD1 TRBV29-1 CSSDRPVNYGYTF TGCAGCTCGGACAGGCCCGTTAACTATGGCTACACCTTC
TRBJ2-7 many . TRBV7-9 CASSSREAPYEQYF TGTGCCAGCAGCTCAAGGGAAGCTCCTTACGAGCAGTACTTC
TRBJ2-7 . . TRBV6-1 CASSEEGGSSGEQYF TGTGCCAGCAGTGAAGAGGGCGGCAGCTCGGGGGAGCAGTACTTC
TRBJ2-7 . TRBD2 TRBV2 CASIEREGLYEQYF TGTGCCAGCATTGAGCGGGAGGGCCTCTACGAGCAGTACTTC
TRBJ2-2 . . TRBV30 CAWSVVVTTGELFF TGTGCCTGGAGTGTAGTAGTGACCACCGGGGAGCTGTTTTTT
TRBJ2-3 few . TRBV9 CASSPSAASTDTQYF TGTGCCAGCAGCCCTTCAGCGGCTAGCACAGATACGCAGTATTTT
TRBJ2-6 . TRBD1 TRBV7-2 CASSWTGFGANVLTF TGCGCCAGCAGTTGGACAGGGTTTGGGGCCAACGTCCTGACTTTC
TRBJ2-6 . . TRBV15 CATSEAGTGANVLTF TGTGCCACCAGCGAGGCCGGGACAGGGGCCAACGTCCTGACTTTC
TRBJ2-5 . . TRBV10-3 CAIRPGAKETQYF TGTGCCATCAGGCCGGGAGCCAAAGAGACCCAGTACTTC
TRBJ2-2 . TRBD2 TRBV19 CASIGQEISGVSVGELFF TGTGCCAGTATTGGGCAGGAGATTAGCGGGGTCTCGGTCGGGGAGCTGTTTTTT
TRBJ1-5 . TRBD1 TRBV29-1 CSVAGQGGTQHF TGCAGCGTAGCTGGACAGGGTGGGACCCAGCATTTT
TRBJ1-1 . . TRBV19 CASSIGGPGRTEAFF TGTGCCAGTAGTATAGGGGGACCAGGGCGCACTGAAGCTTTCTTT
TRBJ1-5 . . TRBV9 CASSVEDGAYREHF TGTGCCAGCAGCGTAGAAGATGGGGCATATCGCGAGCATTTT
TRBJ2-2 . TRBD2 TRBV12-3/TRBV12-4 CASRAGLAGVRTGELFF TGTGCCAGCAGGGCGGGACTAGCGGGAGTCAGAACCGGGGAGCTGTTTTTT
TRBJ2-2 few . TRBV12-3/TRBV12-4 CASSLEGRNTGELFF TGTGCCAGCAGCCTAGAGGGCAGGAACACCGGGGAGCTGTTTTTT
TRBJ1-1 . . TRBV12-3/TRBV12-4 CASSSEQGKGNTEAFF TGTGCCAGCAGTTCGGAACAGGGAAAGGGGAACACTGAAGCTTTCTTT
TRBJ1-2 many . TRBV4-1 CASSQVAREPGYTF TGCGCCAGCAGCCAAGTTGCCAGGGAGCCTGGCTACACCTTC
TRBJ1-4 . . TRBV4-3 CASSQELRGSGEKLFF TGCGCCAGCAGCCAGGAATTGAGGGGGTCAGGTGAAAAACTGTTTTTT
TRBJ1-5 many TRBD1 TRBV27 CASSVQGRNQPQHF TGTGCCAGCAGTGTACAGGGGCGAAATCAGCCCCAGCATTTT
TRBJ1-1 few . TRBV27 CASRSTRNGYAFF TGTGCCAGCAGATCTACACGGAATGGATATGCTTTCTTT